Listed below are T cell receptor beta chains from one sample, sequenced in a study of identical twins. TCRdb processed the 5' RACE reads anew with MiXCR; each CDR3 protein has one entry. Of roughly 1,500,000 distinct CDR3 sequences in the sample, more than 30% were seen once. Sequences were obtained from cord blood. The source is a newborn girl in good health. Each CDR3 is given with its conserved first and last residue. The order of the fields is J gene, clone size, V gene, D gene, CDR3 DNA, CDR3 protein. D genes are given only for firm matches. Not every row has a clone size; where given, it reads once, few, many or a size class.

j_gene: TRBJ2-7; abundance: -; v_gene: TRBV20-1; d_gene: TRBD1; CDR3nt: TGCAGTGCCCCCGGGACAGGGAACTACGAGCAGTACTTC; CDR3aa: CSAPGTGNYEQYF
j_gene: TRBJ2-3; abundance: -; v_gene: TRBV20-1; d_gene: -; CDR3nt: TGCAGTGCCCCCGTTGGGCCGAGCACAGATACGCAGTATTTT; CDR3aa: CSAPVGPSTDTQYF
j_gene: TRBJ2-1; abundance: -; v_gene: TRBV5-1; d_gene: -; CDR3nt: TGCGCCAGCAGCTTGGACAGCGACGTCTCCTACGAGCAGTTCTTC; CDR3aa: CASSLDSDVSYEQFF
j_gene: TRBJ2-3; abundance: -; v_gene: TRBV24-1; d_gene: -; CDR3nt: TGTGCCACCAGCCCCAGACCGGGGGCCACAGATACGCAGTATTTT; CDR3aa: CATSPRPGATDTQYF
j_gene: TRBJ2-4; abundance: few; v_gene: TRBV30; d_gene: -; CDR3nt: TGTGCCTGGAGTAGCCGAACAAAGCTAGCCAAAAACATTCAGTACTTC; CDR3aa: CAWSSRTKLAKNIQYF
j_gene: TRBJ2-5; abundance: -; v_gene: TRBV20-1; d_gene: -; CDR3nt: TGCAGTGCTAGAGATCCAGGGTCCCCGAAAGAGACCCAGTACTTC; CDR3aa: CSARDPGSPKETQYF
j_gene: TRBJ1-5; abundance: -; v_gene: TRBV21-1; d_gene: -; CDR3nt: -; CDR3aa: CASSKVGLGSNQPQHF
j_gene: TRBJ2-5; abundance: many; v_gene: TRBV29-1; d_gene: -; CDR3nt: TGCAGCGTTCAACTTTGGACCCAAGAGACCCAGTACTTC; CDR3aa: CSVQLWTQETQYF
j_gene: TRBJ2-1; abundance: -; v_gene: TRBV5-1; d_gene: TRBD2; CDR3nt: TGTGCCAGCAGTTGGGGACTAGCGGGGGAGTACAATGAGCAGTTCTTC; CDR3aa: CASSWGLAGEYNEQFF
j_gene: TRBJ2-6; abundance: few; v_gene: TRBV27; d_gene: -; CDR3nt: TGTGCCAGCAGTTTAGGAGTTACTGGGGCCAACGTCCTGACTTTC; CDR3aa: CASSLGVTGANVLTF
j_gene: TRBJ1-2; abundance: -; v_gene: TRBV12-3/TRBV12-4; d_gene: -; CDR3nt: TGTGCCAGCAGTTTCCGGGCGGGGTTTGGCTACACCTTC; CDR3aa: CASSFRAGFGYTF
j_gene: TRBJ2-5; abundance: -; v_gene: TRBV12-3/TRBV12-4; d_gene: TRBD1; CDR3nt: TGTGCCAGCAGTCCCCGACAGGGGGATATAGAGACCCAGTACTTC; CDR3aa: CASSPRQGDIETQYF
j_gene: TRBJ1-6; abundance: few; v_gene: TRBV27; d_gene: -; CDR3nt: TGTGCCAGCAGTTATACCCGGGGTGGCTATAATTCACCCCTCCACTTT; CDR3aa: CASSYTRGGYNSPLHF
j_gene: TRBJ2-4; abundance: few; v_gene: TRBV20-1; d_gene: TRBD2; CDR3nt: TGCAGTGCTAGAGTTAATAGGTGGACTAGCGGGAACATTCAGTACTTC; CDR3aa: CSARVNRWTSGNIQYF
j_gene: TRBJ2-7; abundance: few; v_gene: TRBV5-1; d_gene: TRBD1; CDR3nt: TGCGCCAGCAGCTTTATCGCCGGGACAGCAAGGATGGTGAAACACGAGCAGTACTTC; CDR3aa: CASSFIAGTARMVKHEQYF
j_gene: TRBJ1-4; abundance: few; v_gene: TRBV15; d_gene: -; CDR3nt: TGTGCCACCAGCATAACAGGGATGGGTAATGAAAAACTGTTTTTT; CDR3aa: CATSITGMGNEKLFF
j_gene: TRBJ2-7; abundance: few; v_gene: TRBV28; d_gene: -; CDR3nt: TGTGCCAGCAGTTTACCCCGGGACGGCTACGAGCAGTACTTC; CDR3aa: CASSLPRDGYEQYF
j_gene: TRBJ2-7; abundance: -; v_gene: TRBV20-1; d_gene: TRBD2; CDR3nt: TGCAGTGCTAGTAACGGGACTATTACCTACGAGCAGTACTTC; CDR3aa: CSASNGTITYEQYF
j_gene: TRBJ2-7; abundance: many; v_gene: TRBV29-1; d_gene: TRBD1; CDR3nt: TGCAGCTTCTCCGGGACAGGGGTATACGAGCAGTACTTC; CDR3aa: CSFSGTGVYEQYF
j_gene: TRBJ1-2; abundance: -; v_gene: TRBV11-2; d_gene: TRBD1; CDR3nt: TGTGCCAGCAGCGCACAGGGGGCGCGGTATGGCTACACCTTC; CDR3aa: CASSAQGARYGYTF
j_gene: TRBJ2-1; abundance: -; v_gene: TRBV6-5; d_gene: TRBD1; CDR3nt: TGTGCCAGCAGTTACGTCGGGACAGGCAAATACAATGAGCAGTTCTTC; CDR3aa: CASSYVGTGKYNEQFF
j_gene: TRBJ2-1; abundance: -; v_gene: TRBV29-1; d_gene: TRBD2; CDR3nt: TGCAGCGTTGATGGGACTACCGACAATGAGCAGTTCTTC; CDR3aa: CSVDGTTDNEQFF
j_gene: TRBJ1-5; abundance: -; v_gene: TRBV2; d_gene: TRBD1; CDR3nt: TGTGCCAGCAGTGATCGGCAGGGGGGTCAGCCCCAGCATTTT; CDR3aa: CASSDRQGGQPQHF
j_gene: TRBJ1-1; abundance: -; v_gene: TRBV10-3; d_gene: -; CDR3nt: TGTGCCATCAGTGGAACAGGGTTCAGCGAAGCTTTCTTT; CDR3aa: CAISGTGFSEAFF
j_gene: TRBJ1-1; abundance: -; v_gene: TRBV18; d_gene: -; CDR3nt: TGTGCCAGCTCACCAAATAGAATAGCGGAAATGAACACTGAAGCTTTCTTT; CDR3aa: CASSPNRIAEMNTEAFF
j_gene: TRBJ2-1; abundance: few; v_gene: TRBV9; d_gene: -; CDR3nt: TGTGCCAGCAGCGTAAGCTCAAGCTCCTACAATGAGCAGTTCTTC; CDR3aa: CASSVSSSSYNEQFF
j_gene: TRBJ2-7; abundance: few; v_gene: TRBV7-6; d_gene: -; CDR3nt: TGTGCCAGCAGCTTAAGCCCCGGGACCGACTCCTACGAGCAGTACTTC; CDR3aa: CASSLSPGTDSYEQYF
j_gene: TRBJ1-4; abundance: once; v_gene: TRBV3-1; d_gene: -; CDR3nt: TGTGCCAGCAGCCCCCAGGGGTTGTGGGAAAAACTGTTTTTT; CDR3aa: CASSPQGLWEKLFF
j_gene: TRBJ2-3; abundance: few; v_gene: TRBV28; d_gene: -; CDR3nt: TGTGCCAGCAGTCTCCGTCTTCGAGATACGCAGTATTTT; CDR3aa: CASSLRLRDTQYF
j_gene: TRBJ2-1; abundance: -; v_gene: TRBV20-1; d_gene: -; CDR3nt: TGCAGTGCTAGGACCCGCCCCTTTTACAATGAGCAGTTCTTC; CDR3aa: CSARTRPFYNEQFF
j_gene: TRBJ1-5; abundance: -; v_gene: TRBV20-1; d_gene: -; CDR3nt: TGCAGTGCTAGAGATTCTGGGCAGGGCACTCAGCCCCAGCATTTT; CDR3aa: CSARDSGQGTQPQHF
j_gene: TRBJ2-5; abundance: -; v_gene: TRBV28; d_gene: TRBD2; CDR3nt: TGTGCCAGCAGCCTACCCTGGACTAGCAGACAAGAGACCCAGTACTTC; CDR3aa: CASSLPWTSRQETQYF
j_gene: TRBJ2-1; abundance: -; v_gene: TRBV14; d_gene: TRBD2; CDR3nt: TGTGCCAGCAGCCAAGTCCCGGGACTAGCGGGGGCCAATCGGTTTGAGCAGTTCTTC; CDR3aa: CASSQVPGLAGANRFEQFF
j_gene: TRBJ2-7; abundance: -; v_gene: TRBV3-1; d_gene: -; CDR3nt: TGTGCCAGCAGCCGTAGCGTGTCATCTTTTCTTGGGGGCTACGAGCAGTACTTC; CDR3aa: CASSRSVSSFLGGYEQYF
j_gene: TRBJ2-1; abundance: -; v_gene: TRBV12-3/TRBV12-4; d_gene: -; CDR3nt: TGTGCCAGCAGCCTACAGGGACGAATGTACAATGAGCGGTTCTTC; CDR3aa: CASSLQGRMYNERFF
j_gene: TRBJ2-7; abundance: few; v_gene: TRBV20-1; d_gene: TRBD1; CDR3nt: TGCAGTATAGACAGGGGGAACGAGCAGTACTTC; CDR3aa: CSIDRGNEQYF
j_gene: TRBJ2-6; abundance: many; v_gene: TRBV27; d_gene: -; CDR3nt: TGTGCCAGCAGTTTATTGGGCAGGTACTCTGGGGCCAACGTCCTGACTTTC; CDR3aa: CASSLLGRYSGANVLTF
j_gene: TRBJ1-4; abundance: few; v_gene: TRBV12-3/TRBV12-4; d_gene: -; CDR3nt: TGTGCCAGCAGTAAGCAGCGGGGCGAAAAACTGTTTTTT; CDR3aa: CASSKQRGEKLFF
j_gene: TRBJ2-5; abundance: -; v_gene: TRBV25-1; d_gene: TRBD2; CDR3nt: TGTGCCAGCAGTGAATTCGGACTAGCGGGAGCAACTCAAGAGACCCAGTACTTC; CDR3aa: CASSEFGLAGATQETQYF
j_gene: TRBJ2-1; abundance: few; v_gene: TRBV27; d_gene: -; CDR3nt: TGTGCCAGCAGTTTATCGTACTACAATGAGCAGTTCTTC; CDR3aa: CASSLSYYNEQFF
j_gene: TRBJ2-5; abundance: -; v_gene: TRBV5-1; d_gene: -; CDR3nt: TGCGCCAGCAGCTTGCAGGGACTTCCTCACATCGAGACCCAGTACTTC; CDR3aa: CASSLQGLPHIETQYF
j_gene: TRBJ2-1; abundance: -; v_gene: TRBV4-2; d_gene: TRBD1; CDR3nt: TGTGCCAGCAGCCAATATGTGGACAGGGTGAGCTACAATGAGCAGTTCTTC; CDR3aa: CASSQYVDRVSYNEQFF
j_gene: TRBJ2-1; abundance: many; v_gene: TRBV27; d_gene: -; CDR3nt: TGTGCCAGCAGTTTAGCGGAACCCTACAATGAGCAGTTCTTC; CDR3aa: CASSLAEPYNEQFF
j_gene: TRBJ2-1; abundance: -; v_gene: TRBV2; d_gene: -; CDR3nt: TGTGCCAGCGATAGGACCCACCAGGGTGAGCAGTTCTTC; CDR3aa: CASDRTHQGEQFF
j_gene: TRBJ2-7; abundance: few; v_gene: TRBV19; d_gene: -; CDR3nt: TGTGCCAGTAGCGGTCAAGGGGCCGACGAGCAGTACTTC; CDR3aa: CASSGQGADEQYF
j_gene: TRBJ1-1; abundance: -; v_gene: TRBV27; d_gene: TRBD1; CDR3nt: TGTGCCAGCAGTCTACGGACAGGGGTCAGGACTGAAGCTTTCTTT; CDR3aa: CASSLRTGVRTEAFF
j_gene: TRBJ2-5; abundance: few; v_gene: TRBV28; d_gene: -; CDR3nt: TGTGCCAGCAGTTTACCGACAGTTCCTAAAGAGACCCAGTACTTC; CDR3aa: CASSLPTVPKETQYF
j_gene: TRBJ2-5; abundance: -; v_gene: TRBV20-1; d_gene: TRBD2; CDR3nt: TGCAGTGCTAGTGTAGCGGGGGGGGTTGAGACCCAGTACTTC; CDR3aa: CSASVAGGVETQYF
j_gene: TRBJ2-1; abundance: -; v_gene: TRBV6-5; d_gene: TRBD2; CDR3nt: TGTGCCAGCAGTTCGGGACTAGCGGGGGGAACCTACGAGCAGTTCTTC; CDR3aa: CASSSGLAGGTYEQFF
j_gene: TRBJ2-5; abundance: -; v_gene: TRBV5-1; d_gene: -; CDR3nt: TGCGCCAGCAGCTTGCAAGGGATAGAGACCCAGTACTTC; CDR3aa: CASSLQGIETQYF
j_gene: TRBJ2-5; abundance: -; v_gene: TRBV4-1; d_gene: TRBD1; CDR3nt: TGCGCCAGCAGCCAACCGACAGGGGTAGTAGAGACCCAGTACTTC; CDR3aa: CASSQPTGVVETQYF
j_gene: TRBJ1-2; abundance: few; v_gene: TRBV20-1; d_gene: -; CDR3nt: TGCAGTGCTCCCCCCCGGGACCGCTCTAACTATGGCTACACCTTC; CDR3aa: CSAPPRDRSNYGYTF
j_gene: TRBJ2-5; abundance: many; v_gene: TRBV5-1; d_gene: TRBD2; CDR3nt: TGCGCCAGCAGCTTGGGACTAGCCTCAGAGACCCAGTACTTC; CDR3aa: CASSLGLASETQYF
j_gene: TRBJ2-3; abundance: few; v_gene: TRBV27; d_gene: TRBD2; CDR3nt: TGTGCCAGCAGTCCCGGGACTATCCCAGATACGCAGTATTTT; CDR3aa: CASSPGTIPDTQYF
j_gene: TRBJ1-2; abundance: -; v_gene: TRBV20-1; d_gene: -; CDR3nt: TGCAGTGCTAGAGATCGCTACACCTTC; CDR3aa: CSARDRYTF
j_gene: TRBJ2-5; abundance: few; v_gene: TRBV20-1; d_gene: -; CDR3nt: TGCAGTGCTAGTCGAGGGGATGAGACCCAGTACTTC; CDR3aa: CSASRGDETQYF
j_gene: TRBJ2-7; abundance: few; v_gene: TRBV20-1; d_gene: -; CDR3nt: TGCAGTGCTAGAGCAGAGAAAGGGGTCGAGCAGTACTTC; CDR3aa: CSARAEKGVEQYF
j_gene: TRBJ1-4; abundance: few; v_gene: TRBV7-6; d_gene: -; CDR3nt: TGTGCCAGCAGCCGAAGAACGGACCCTAATGAAAAACTGTTTTTT; CDR3aa: CASSRRTDPNEKLFF
j_gene: TRBJ2-1; abundance: few; v_gene: TRBV28; d_gene: -; CDR3nt: TGTGCCAGCAGTTTAGCCTTGACAGGGAGGTCTTTCAATGAGCAGTTCTTC; CDR3aa: CASSLALTGRSFNEQFF
j_gene: TRBJ2-2; abundance: -; v_gene: TRBV20-1; d_gene: TRBD2; CDR3nt: TGCAGTGCTATAGCGGGTACCGGGGAGCTGTTTTTT; CDR3aa: CSAIAGTGELFF